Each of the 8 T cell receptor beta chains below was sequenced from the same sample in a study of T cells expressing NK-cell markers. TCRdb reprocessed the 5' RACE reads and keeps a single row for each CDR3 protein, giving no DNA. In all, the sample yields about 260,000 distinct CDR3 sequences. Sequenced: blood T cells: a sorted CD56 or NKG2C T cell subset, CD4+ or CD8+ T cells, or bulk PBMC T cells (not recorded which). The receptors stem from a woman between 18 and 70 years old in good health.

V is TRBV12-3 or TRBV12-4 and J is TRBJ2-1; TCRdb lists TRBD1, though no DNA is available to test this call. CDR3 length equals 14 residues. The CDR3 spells CASRMTGASNEQFF.

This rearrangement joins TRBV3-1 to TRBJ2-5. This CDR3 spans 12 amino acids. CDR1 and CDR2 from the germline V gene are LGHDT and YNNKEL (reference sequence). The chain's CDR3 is CASSQEGETQYF.

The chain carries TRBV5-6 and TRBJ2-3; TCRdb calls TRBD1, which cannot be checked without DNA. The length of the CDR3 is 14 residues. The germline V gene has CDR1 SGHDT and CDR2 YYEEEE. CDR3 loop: CASSLVVRGDTQYF.

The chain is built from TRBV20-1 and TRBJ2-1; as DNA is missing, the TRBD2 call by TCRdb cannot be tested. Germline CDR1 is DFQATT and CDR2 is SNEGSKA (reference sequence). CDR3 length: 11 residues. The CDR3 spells CSSLGLSEQFF.

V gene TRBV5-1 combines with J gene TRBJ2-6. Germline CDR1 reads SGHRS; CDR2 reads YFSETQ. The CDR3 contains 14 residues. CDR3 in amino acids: CASSWGSGANVLTF.

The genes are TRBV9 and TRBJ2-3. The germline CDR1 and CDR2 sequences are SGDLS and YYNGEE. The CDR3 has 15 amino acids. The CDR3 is CASSVAPNSGDTQYF. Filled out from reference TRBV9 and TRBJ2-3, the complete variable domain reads DSGVTQTPKHLITATGQRVTLRCSPRSGDLSVYWYQQSLDQGLQFLIQYYNGEERAKGNILERFSAQQFPDLHSELNLSSLELGDSALYFCASSVAPNSGDTQYFGPGTRLTVL.

The CDR3 loop is CSANRGLPYNEQFF. This chain connects TRBV20-1 to TRBJ2-1; absent DNA, TCRdb's TRBD1 call cannot be checked. Germline loops: CDR1 DFQATT, CDR2 SNEGSKA (reference sequence). There are 14 residues in the CDR3.

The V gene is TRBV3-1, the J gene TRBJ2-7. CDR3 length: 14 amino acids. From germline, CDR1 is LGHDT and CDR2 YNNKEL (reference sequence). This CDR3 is CASSQENPPYEQYF.